This T cell receptor beta chain emerged from a study of cytomegalovirus exposure and HLA in healthy donors. As regards this clone: Its target is not known.

CDR1 SGHTA and CDR2 FQGNSA come from the germline V gene. The CDR3 sequence is 15 residues long. With 4 bases removed from V and 6 bases from J, the gap between germline ends came to 16 bases. Study results and caveats: A later analysis linked a missense variant in DCLRE1C to the trimming of TCR beta V and J genes. For most TCR sequences rarity was the rule, although some public TCRs occurred in many donors. A classifier reportedly called cytomegalovirus status with high sensitivity and specificity.

13 Jbeta primers and 60 Vbeta primers were used for the PCR. The table came from immunoSEQ multiplex PCR; TCRdb's copy has only in-frame clones and leaves some out. The sample's table shows about 130,000 clones. The clonotype originates from a man aged 18-30 years in good health and CMV-seronegative. The rearrangement links TRBV7-2 to TRBJ1-3; TRBD1 is a possible D gene (6 bases). Sequenced: PBMCs. This chain's CDR3 is CASSSGGASENTIYF. Written as DNA, the CDR3 is TGTGCCAGCAGCTCCGGGGGGGCATCGGAAAACACCATATATTTT. Full variable domain (missing parts from reference TRBV7-2 and TRBJ1-3): GAGVSQSPSNKVTEKGKDVELRCDPISGHTALYWYRQSLGQGLEFLIYFQGNSAPDKSGLPSDRFSAERTGGSVSTLTIQRTQQEDSAVYLCASSSGGASENTIYFGEGSWLTVV.